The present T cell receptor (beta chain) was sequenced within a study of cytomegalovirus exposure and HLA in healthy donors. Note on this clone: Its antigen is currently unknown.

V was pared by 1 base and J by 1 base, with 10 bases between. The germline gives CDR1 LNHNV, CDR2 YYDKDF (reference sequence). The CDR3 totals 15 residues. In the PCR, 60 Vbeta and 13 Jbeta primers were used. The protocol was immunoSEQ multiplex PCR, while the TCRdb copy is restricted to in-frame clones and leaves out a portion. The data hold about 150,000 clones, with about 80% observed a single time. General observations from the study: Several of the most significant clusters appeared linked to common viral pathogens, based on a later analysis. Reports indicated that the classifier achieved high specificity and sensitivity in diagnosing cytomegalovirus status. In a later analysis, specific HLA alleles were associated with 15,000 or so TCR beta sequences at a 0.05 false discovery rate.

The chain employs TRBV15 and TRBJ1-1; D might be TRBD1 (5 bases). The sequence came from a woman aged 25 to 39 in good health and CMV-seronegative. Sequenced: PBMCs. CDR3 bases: TGTGCCACCAGCAGAGGGGGCAGCCGGAACACTGAAGCTTTCTTT. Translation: CATSRGGSRNTEAFF.